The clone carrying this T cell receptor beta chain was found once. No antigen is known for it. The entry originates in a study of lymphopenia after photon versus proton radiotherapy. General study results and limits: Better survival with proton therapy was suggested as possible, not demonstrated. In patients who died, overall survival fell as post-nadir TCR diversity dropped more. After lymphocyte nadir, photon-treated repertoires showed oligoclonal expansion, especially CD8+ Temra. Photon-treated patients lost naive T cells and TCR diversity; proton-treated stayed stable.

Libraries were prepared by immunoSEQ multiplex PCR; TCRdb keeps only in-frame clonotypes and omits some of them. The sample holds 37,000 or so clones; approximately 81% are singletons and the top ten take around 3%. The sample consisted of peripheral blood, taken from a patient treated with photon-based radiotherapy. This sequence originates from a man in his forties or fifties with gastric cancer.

The DNA for the CDR3 is TGTGCCAGCAGCCCCCAGGCGGGCAGAGAAAAGCAGTACTTC. Protein product: CASSPQAGREKQYF. The gene calls are TRBV7-9 and TRBJ2-7; tentative D call: TRBD2 (5 bases). The CDR3 loop spans 14 amino acids. CDR1 is SEHNR and CDR2 is FQNEAQ in the germline V gene (reference sequence). Trimming left V 5 bases short and J 8 bases short, with 19 bases between.